The entry below describes one TCR beta chain. Its antigen is unknown. Via 5' RACE with UMI labels, TRB cDNA libraries were prepared. TCRdb reprocessed the 5' RACE reads, with one entry per CDR3 protein and no DNA. This table lists 35,000 to 50,000 distinct CDR3 sequences. The entry originates in a study of CXCR3-negative and CXCR3-positive naive CD8 T cells. Study-level findings and limits: Similarly elevated diversity marked both naive subsets, with memory CD8+ cells showing far lower diversity.

The CDR3 length is 12 residues. CDR1 is SGHTA, CDR2 FQGNSA, per germline. Each CD8+ T cell subset was flow-sorted in triplicate. Every sort contained about 310,000 cells. Sequencing was carried out using memory CD8+ T cells from blood. The source is a human donor in good health. Some clones in this sample may be carry-over from other donors' samples. The chain employs TRBV7-2 and TRBJ2-5; TCRdb returns TRBD1, unconfirmable since there is no DNA. This chain's CDR3 is CASTSPGETQYF. The complete variable domain, with remaining parts taken from reference TRBV7-2 and TRBJ2-5, reads GAGVSQSPSNKVTEKGKDVELRCDPISGHTALYWYRQSLGQGLEFLIYFQGNSAPDKSGLPSDRFSAERTGGSVSTLTIQRTQQEDSAVYLCASTSPGETQYFGPGTRLLVL.